This TCR beta chain emerged from a study of T-cell reconstitution after alpha-beta-depleted transplantation in children. Unique molecular identifiers were used to barcode this TCRbeta library. TCRdb re-called the PCR reads through MiXCR, storing one row per CDR3 protein. Among hundreds of thousands of distinct CDR3 sequences, approximately 24% were seen once, and the ten largest hold 4% to 6%. Details on this clonotype: Its antigen is currently unknown.

CDR3 length equals 19 residues. The germline CDR1 and CDR2 sequences are MDHEN and SYDVKM. V was cut by 2 bases and J by 1 base, with 24 bases left in between. Points from the study as a whole: Certain patients had high TCRbeta diversity at day 60, and it came from recipient T cells and thymic progenitors that survived. T-cell numbers and diversity, one year after transplant, stemmed largely from T cells that were newly produced. Several hundred expanded graft clones reportedly gave rise to the alpha-beta T cells present about two months after transplant.

This chain links TRBV28 with TRBJ2-7, with D possibly being TRBD2 (6 bases). The source was PBMCs, mostly from graft donor cells, collected 360 days after TCRalphabeta/CD19-depleted stem cell transplant. The receptor was isolated from a female patient aged 2-10 years who had a stem cell transplant for congenital amegakaryocytic thrombocytopenia, so the T cells may come from the graft donor. The CDR3 bases are TGTGCCAGCAGTTTAAGCCCCGGCCGGGGGTCCGTTAGGTCCTACGAGCAGTACTTC. Residues: CASSLSPGRGSVRSYEQYF.